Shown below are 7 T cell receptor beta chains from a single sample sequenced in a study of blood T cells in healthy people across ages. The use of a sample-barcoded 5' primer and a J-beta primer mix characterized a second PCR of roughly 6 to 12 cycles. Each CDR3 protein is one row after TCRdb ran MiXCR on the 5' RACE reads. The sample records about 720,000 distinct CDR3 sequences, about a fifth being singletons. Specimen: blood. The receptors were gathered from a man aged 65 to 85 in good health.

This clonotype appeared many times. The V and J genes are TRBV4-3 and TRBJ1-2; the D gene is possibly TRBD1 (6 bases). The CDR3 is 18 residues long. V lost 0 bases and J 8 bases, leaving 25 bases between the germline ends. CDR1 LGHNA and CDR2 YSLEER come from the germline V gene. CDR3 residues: CASSQDPGQRAGVSGYTF. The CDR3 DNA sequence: TGCGCCAGCAGCCAAGATCCGGGACAAAGGGCAGGGGTTAGCGGCTACACCTTC.

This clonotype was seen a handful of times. The CDR3 spells CASSPGAVNEKLFF. In nucleotides, the CDR3 is TGTGCCAGCAGTCCGGGAGCCGTTAATGAAAAACTGTTTTTT. The chain combines TRBV27 with TRBJ1-4; D uncertain. Trimming pared 5 bases from V and 4 bases from J, leaving 11 bases between. The germline gives CDR1 MNHEY, CDR2 SMNVEV (reference sequence). The CDR3 spans 14 residues.

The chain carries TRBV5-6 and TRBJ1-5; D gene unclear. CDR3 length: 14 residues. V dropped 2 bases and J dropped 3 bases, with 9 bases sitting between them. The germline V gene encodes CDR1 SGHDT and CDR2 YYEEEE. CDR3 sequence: CASSFGRFNQPQHF. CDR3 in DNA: TGTGCCAGCAGCTTCGGACGGTTCAATCAGCCCCAGCATTTT.

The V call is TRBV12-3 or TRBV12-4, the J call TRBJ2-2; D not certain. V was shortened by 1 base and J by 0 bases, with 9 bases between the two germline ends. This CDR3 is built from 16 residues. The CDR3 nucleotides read TGTGCCAGCAGTTTAGGGGCTATCGCGAACACCGGGGAGCTGTTTTTT. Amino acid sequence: CASSLGAIANTGELFF.

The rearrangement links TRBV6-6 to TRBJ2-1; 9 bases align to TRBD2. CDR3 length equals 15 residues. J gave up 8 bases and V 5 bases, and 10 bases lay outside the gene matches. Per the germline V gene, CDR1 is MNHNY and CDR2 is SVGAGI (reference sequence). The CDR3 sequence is CASSISGTSLDEQFF. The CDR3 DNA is TGTGCCAGCAGTATCTCCGGGACTAGCCTGGATGAGCAGTTCTTC.

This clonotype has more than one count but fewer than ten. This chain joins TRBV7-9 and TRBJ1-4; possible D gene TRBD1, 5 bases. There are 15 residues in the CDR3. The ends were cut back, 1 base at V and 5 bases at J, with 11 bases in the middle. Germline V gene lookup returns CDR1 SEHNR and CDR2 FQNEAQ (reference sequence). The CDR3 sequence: CASSLVGTDNEKLFF. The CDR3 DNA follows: TGTGCCAGCAGCTTAGTGGGGACGGACAATGAAAAACTGTTTTTT.

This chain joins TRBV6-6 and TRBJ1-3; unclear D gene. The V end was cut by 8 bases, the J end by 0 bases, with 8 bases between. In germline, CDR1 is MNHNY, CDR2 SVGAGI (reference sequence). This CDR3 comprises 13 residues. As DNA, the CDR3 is TGTGCCAGCCTCGAAGTCTCTGGAAACACCATATATTTT. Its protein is CASLEVSGNTIYF.